This T cell receptor beta chain was found in a study of blood T cells in healthy people across ages. Overall study results and limits: Age showed a roughly linear inverse relationship with TCR beta diversity per million T cells. Estimated diversity across one million T cells was deemed an underestimate.

The study recruited healthy Caucasian donors from Russia who were aged about 6 to 90. Total RNA amounts of at least 5 micrograms were extracted per sample. Next came a second PCR, run for roughly 6 to 11 cycles, which used a sample-barcoded 5' primer along with a J-beta primer mix. TCRdb processed the 5' RACE reads anew with MiXCR; each CDR3 protein has one entry. The data contain some 1.5 million distinct CDR3 sequences, approximately 30% of them singletons. Comment on this clonotype: Its cognate antigen is unknown.

The sequenced material came from blood. This TCR was sampled from a woman aged 30 to 39 in good health.

The CDR3 bases are TGTGCCAGCAGTTACGGGGACAGAGTCTACGAGCAGTACTTC. This encodes CASSYGDRVYEQYF. The J gene is TRBJ2-7, the V gene TRBV6-2 or TRBV6-3; 7 nucleotides agree with TRBD1. The trim removed 2 bases at V and 3 bases at J, leaving 4 bases unmatched. Germline V gene lookup returns CDR1 MNHEY and CDR2 SVGEGT. CDR3 length: 14 residues.